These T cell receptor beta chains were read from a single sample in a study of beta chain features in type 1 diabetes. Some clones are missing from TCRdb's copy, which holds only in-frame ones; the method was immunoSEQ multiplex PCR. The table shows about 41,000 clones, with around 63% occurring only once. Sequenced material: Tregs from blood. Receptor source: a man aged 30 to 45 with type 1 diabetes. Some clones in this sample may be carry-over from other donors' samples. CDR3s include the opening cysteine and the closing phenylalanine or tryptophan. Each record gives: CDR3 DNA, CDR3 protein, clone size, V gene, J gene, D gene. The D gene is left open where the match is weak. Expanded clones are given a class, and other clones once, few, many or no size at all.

DNA: TGCGCCAGCAGCGGGACAGGGGGGTCCTACGAGCAGTACTTC
CDR3: CASSGTGGSYEQYF
size: -
V: TRBV5-1
J: TRBJ2-7
D: TRBD1

DNA: TGCGCCAGCAGCCCTGGACAGTACTATGGCTACACCTTC
CDR3: CASSPGQYYGYTF
size: -
V: TRBV5-1
J: TRBJ1-2
D: -

DNA: TGTGCCAGCAGCCCCCGGCTGGGGGCGGTCGCTGAAGCTTTCTTT
CDR3: CASSPRLGAVAEAFF
size: -
V: TRBV7-2
J: TRBJ1-1
D: -

DNA: TGTGCCAGCAGTGAAGAGAGGGGGCAACAGCCCCAGCATTTT
CDR3: CASSEERGQQPQHF
size: -
V: TRBV2
J: TRBJ1-5
D: TRBD1

DNA: TGTGCCAGCACTCTGGGGGGAATCTACAATGAGCAGTTCTTC
CDR3: CASTLGGIYNEQFF
size: -
V: TRBV2
J: TRBJ2-1
D: -

DNA: TGTGCCAGCAGATGGACAGGGGAGAACGAGCAGTACTTC
CDR3: CASRWTGENEQYF
size: -
V: TRBV6-5
J: TRBJ2-7
D: TRBD1

DNA: TGTGCCAGCCGCCGGGACAGGGACGAAAAACTGTTTTTT
CDR3: CASRRDRDEKLFF
size: few
V: TRBV2
J: TRBJ1-4
D: TRBD1

DNA: TGTGCCAGCAGTGGCCGGGACAGGGAAAAAGGTTGGCCAGATACGCAGTATTTT
CDR3: CASSGRDREKGWPDTQYF
size: -
V: TRBV6-1
J: TRBJ2-3
D: TRBD1

DNA: TGTGCCAGCAGCCCGAGACTAGCGGCCTCAGATACGCAGTATTTT
CDR3: CASSPRLAASDTQYF
size: few
V: TRBV9
J: TRBJ2-3
D: TRBD2

DNA: TGTGCCAGCAGCGTCGGGGTGCAGGATGAGACCCAGTACTTC
CDR3: CASSVGVQDETQYF
size: -
V: TRBV9
J: TRBJ2-5
D: -

DNA: TGCGCCAGCAGCCCAGGTTTCGAGCAGTACTTC
CDR3: CASSPGFEQYF
size: -
V: TRBV5-1
J: TRBJ2-7
D: -

DNA: TGCGCCAGCAGCTTGGACCCTTCTAAGACCCAGTACTTC
CDR3: CASSLDPSKTQYF
size: -
V: TRBV5-1
J: TRBJ2-5
D: -

DNA: TGTGCCAGTTACGCAGCTGGCGGGCGTGGTGAAAAACTGTTTTTT
CDR3: CASYAAGGRGEKLFF
size: few
V: TRBV19
J: TRBJ1-4
D: -

DNA: TGTGCCAGCAGCTTTGGGGCAGGGTCCTACGAGCAGTACTTC
CDR3: CASSFGAGSYEQYF
size: once
V: TRBV7-9
J: TRBJ2-7
D: -